The source of this TCR beta chain is a study of OX40 agonist ivuxolimab in advanced cancers. Study details: Aged roughly 23 to 79 with a mean of around 60 years, they were around 83% male. Overall study findings and caveats: There were, on average, more expanded clones in CD8+ T cells than in CD4+. Low clonal expansion, among the lowest seen, marked partial responders at 0.1-3.0 mg/kg.

Produced via immunoSEQ multiplex PCR; TCRdb's table is partial and in-frame only. The sample shows over 85,000 clones, around 83% of them seen only once. Details on this clone: The antigen remains unidentified.

Germline V lookup: CDR1 MNHNY, CDR2 SVGAGI (reference sequence). This CDR3 spans 14 amino acids. Trimming took off 4 bases at V and 6 bases at J, with 13 bases between the two ends. This chain uses TRBV6-6 with TRBJ1-5; the D gene is possibly TRBD1 (6 bases). The specimen was CD4+ or CD8+ T cells sorted from blood, collected in a trial of the OX40 agonist ivuxolimab. The source is an adult with an advanced solid tumor such as melanoma, head and neck, liver or kidney cancer. CDR3 sequence reads: CASSSQGTRQPQHF. The CDR3 DNA reads TGTGCCAGCAGTTCTCAGGGGACTCGTCAGCCCCAGCATTTT.